This T cell receptor (beta chain) emerged from a study of beta chain features in type 1 diabetes. Notes on the study in general: In every one of the four CD4+ subsets, TCRB CDR3s were moderately but significantly shorter in Type 1 diabetes patients.

This CDR3 is built from 16 residues. Losses at the gene ends were 4 bases for V and 3 bases for J; bases not matched to a gene: 10. Germline V gene sequence: CDR1 MDHEN, CDR2 SYDVKM. As for this clone: The antigen is undetermined.

Expressed TCRB transcripts were sequenced because the entire RNA isolate underwent reverse transcription. Measured with immunoSEQ multiplex PCR; TCRdb has only the in-frame clones, and not every one. The sample has 500,000 to 650,000 clones, over 10% seen once. This sequence originates from a man younger than 45 with type 1 diabetes. The V gene is TRBV28, the J gene TRBJ1-2, with 8 bases that match TRBD1. Sequencing was carried out using naive CD4+ T cells from blood. CDR3 protein: CASSSGQGARHYGYTF. CDR3 sequence (DNA): TGTGCCAGCAGTTCCGGACAGGGTGCCAGGCACTATGGCTACACCTTC.